One TCR beta chain is described in this entry. Its antigen is unknown. This sample was included in a study of cytomegalovirus exposure and HLA in healthy donors. Study results and limitations: A further, later analysis showed that HLA-associated TCR beta chains (compared with equally common others) were more clonally expanded. The study labeled more than 150 TCR beta chains cytomegalovirus-associated. Earlier results showed most TCR beta V segments being productive about 87% or about 30% of the time.

Researchers ran the PCR with 60 Vbeta and 13 Jbeta primers. In the original processing: Unique TCR beta chains totaled some 80 million in a later count, with approximately 11 million of them shared. Assay used: immunoSEQ multiplex PCR; TCRdb lists only in-frame clones, some missing. The DNA gave D and trimming, while V, J and clone size come from that table. The top ten hold just under 6.5% of the sample, which has 100,000 to 150,000 clones, about three quarters seen once. This CDR3 is built from 18 residues. The germline V gene has CDR1 MGHDK and CDR2 SYGVNS. Losses at the gene ends were 4 bases for V and 4 bases for J; bases not matched to a gene: 12.

The sequenced material came from PBMCs. This clonotype was sampled from a woman aged 40 to 50 in good health and CMV-seronegative. The rearrangement joins TRBV25-1 to TRBJ2-2, with 10 bases fitting TRBD2. The CDR3 region has the DNA TGTGCCAGCAGTGTTGGCCTAGCGGGAGCTCAATCCACCGGGGAGCTGTTTTTT. This codes for CASSVGLAGAQSTGELFF.